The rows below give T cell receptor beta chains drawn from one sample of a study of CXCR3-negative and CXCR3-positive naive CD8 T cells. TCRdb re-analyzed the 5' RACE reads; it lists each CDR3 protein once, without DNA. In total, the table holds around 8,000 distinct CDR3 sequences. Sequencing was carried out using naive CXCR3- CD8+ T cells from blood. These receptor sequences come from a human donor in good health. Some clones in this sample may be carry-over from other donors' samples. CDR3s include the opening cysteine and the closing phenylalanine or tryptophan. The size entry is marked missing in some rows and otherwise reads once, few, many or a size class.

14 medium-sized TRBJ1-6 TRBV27 CASSLSTSYPALHF
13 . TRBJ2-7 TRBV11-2 CASSETGGREQYF
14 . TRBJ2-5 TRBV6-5 CDSSYRTGEETQYF
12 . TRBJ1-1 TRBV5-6 CASSSLTGWAFF
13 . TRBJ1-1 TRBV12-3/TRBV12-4 CASSPGRHTEAFF
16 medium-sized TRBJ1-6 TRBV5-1 CASSTGDDSYNSPLHF
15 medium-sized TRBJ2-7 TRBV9 CASSVAGAGGYEQYF
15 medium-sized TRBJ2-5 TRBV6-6 CASSHPGTQQETQYF
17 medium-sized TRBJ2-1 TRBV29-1 CSVEGGGIRRLYNEQFF
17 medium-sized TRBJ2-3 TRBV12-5 CASGDLQGPSGTDTQYF
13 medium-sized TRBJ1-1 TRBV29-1 CSAEDRLNTEAFF
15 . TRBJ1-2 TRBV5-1 CASSSGTELNYGYTF
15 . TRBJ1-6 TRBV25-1 CASSEGSGGDSPLHF
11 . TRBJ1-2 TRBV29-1 CSGDTIYGYTF
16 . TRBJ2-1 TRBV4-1 CASSPDPGLAGNEQFF
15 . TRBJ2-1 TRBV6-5 CASSYLGGKINEQFF
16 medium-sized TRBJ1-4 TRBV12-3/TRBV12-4 CASSANAGTGNEKLFF
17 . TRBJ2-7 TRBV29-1 CSVESGTSGITGYEQYF
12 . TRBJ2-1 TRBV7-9 CASSYTGYEQFF
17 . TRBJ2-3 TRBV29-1 CSVEGDRAGEWTDTQYF
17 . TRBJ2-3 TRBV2 CASSVSIVRGEADTQYF
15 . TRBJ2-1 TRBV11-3 CASSPRDSRGDEQFF
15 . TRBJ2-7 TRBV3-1 CASSQEPGAPYEQYF
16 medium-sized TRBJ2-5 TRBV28 CASSLGSATPQETQYF
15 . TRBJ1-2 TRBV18 CASSLAGTVNYGYTF
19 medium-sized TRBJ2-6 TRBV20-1 CSARDLFTSASSGANVLTF
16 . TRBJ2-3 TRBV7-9 CASSLPRGVSTDTQYF
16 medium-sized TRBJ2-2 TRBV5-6 CASSQDRGRDTGELFF
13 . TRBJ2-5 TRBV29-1 CSGERQNQETQYF
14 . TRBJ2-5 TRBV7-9 CASSPRLAPETQYF
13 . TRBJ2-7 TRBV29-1 CSAVQGATYEQYF
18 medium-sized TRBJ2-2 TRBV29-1 CSVEGPGPTRTDTGELFF
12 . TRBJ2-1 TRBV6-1 CASKGLTDEQFF
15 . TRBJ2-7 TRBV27 CASSSGGRTSYEQYF
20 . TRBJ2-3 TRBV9 CASSPGELAGGSSSADTQYF
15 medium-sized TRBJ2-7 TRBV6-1 CASSERDRGLYEQYF
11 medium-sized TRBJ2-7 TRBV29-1 CSVDRGNEQYF
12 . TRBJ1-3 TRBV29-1 CSAGSSGNTIYF
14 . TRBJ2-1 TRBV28 CASSLGTRDNEQFF
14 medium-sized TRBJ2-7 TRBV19 CASSMGLAGGEQYF
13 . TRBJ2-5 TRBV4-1 CASSQGGGETQYF
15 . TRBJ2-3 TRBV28 CASSPVYRVTDTQYF
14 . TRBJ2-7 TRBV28 CASSPIRTSGEQYF
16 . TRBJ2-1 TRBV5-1 CASSLGLAGVDNEQFF
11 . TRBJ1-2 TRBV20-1 CSARALYGYTF
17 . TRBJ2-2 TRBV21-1 CASSKIGGATDTGELFF
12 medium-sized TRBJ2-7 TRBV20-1 CSASRPSNEQYF
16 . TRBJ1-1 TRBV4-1 CSSSPVVSGVNTEAFF
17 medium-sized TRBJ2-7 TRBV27 CASSLPPGTGVPYEQYF
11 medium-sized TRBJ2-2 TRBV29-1 CSADSTGELFF